The 15 T cell receptor beta chains presented below share a single source sample, sequenced in a study of identical twins. Via MiXCR, TCRdb re-called the 5' RACE reads, giving one row per CDR3 protein. The sample yields approximately 590,000 distinct CDR3 sequences, just under 10% seen once. The same sample was also used in a study of yellow fever vaccine responses in identical twins.

The sample taken for sequencing was PBMCs. The receptors shown here come from a woman in her late teens or twenties in good health.

This clonotype was seen repeatedly, ten times or more. The chain combines TRBV5-1 with TRBJ2-5, with D perhaps TRBD1 or TRBD2 (5 bases each). Germline values: CDR1 SGHRS, CDR2 YFSETQ. V lost 0 bases and J lost 1, with 13 bases in between. CDR3 size: 16 residues. The CDR3 loop is CASSLGGDGFQETQYF. As DNA, the CDR3 is TGCGCCAGCAGCTTGGGAGGGGACGGATTCCAAGAGACCCAGTACTTC.

This clonotype turned up a few times. V and J are TRBV18 and TRBJ2-7; TRBD1 or TRBD2 may be the D gene (5 bases each). Trimming left V 4 bases short and J 6 bases short, with 19 bases between. The CDR3 length is 15 residues. Germline CDR1 is KGHSH and CDR2 is LQKENI. CDR3 nucleotide sequence: TGTGCCAGCTCACGAGGGGATACGGGGAAGGTCGAGCAGTACTTC. Translating gives CASSRGDTGKVEQYF.

V and J are TRBV10-1 and TRBJ2-1; unclear D gene. With 0 bases removed from V and 8 bases from J, the gap between germline ends came to 5 bases. This CDR3 has 12 residues. Per germline, CDR1 WNHNN and CDR2 SYGVQD (reference sequence). The CDR3 bases are TGCGCCAGCAGTGAGTCTCCGGATGAGCAGTTCTTC. Residues: CASSESPDEQFF.

A few counts support this clonotype. The V call is TRBV7-9, the J call TRBJ2-1; TRBD2 aligns across 13 bases. V lost 5 bases and J lost 6; bases outside the gene matches: 4. The germline V gene encodes CDR1 SEHNR and CDR2 FQNEAQ (reference sequence). The CDR3 consists of 15 residues. The chain's CDR3 is CASSITSGGGNEQFF. In nucleotides, the CDR3 is TGTGCCAGCAGCATAACTAGCGGGGGGGGCAATGAGCAGTTCTTC.

The CDR3: CASRRTGGSVVGYEQYF. CDR3 in DNA: TGTGCCAGCAGGAGGACAGGGGGTAGCGTCGTAGGCTACGAGCAGTACTTC. V is TRBV6-2 or TRBV6-3 and J is TRBJ2-7; 10 bases are a match to TRBD1. Trimming removed 6 bases from V and 3 bases from J; junction bases left unmatched: 14. The CDR3 is 17 amino acids. Looked up from germline, CDR1 is MNHEY and CDR2 is SVGEGT.

Ten or more counts support this clonotype. The J gene is TRBJ2-1, the V gene TRBV3-1; D not resolved. V was trimmed by 3 bases and J by 5 bases, leaving 17 bases between them. The CDR3 contains 16 residues. Germline CDR1 and CDR2: LGHDT and YNNKEL (reference sequence). The CDR3 DNA follows: TGTGCCAGCAGCCACGGGCCCCCAAAACCCCACAATGAGCAGTTCTTC. This sequence encodes CASSHGPPKPHNEQFF.

This chain connects TRBV5-1 to TRBJ1-5; D ambiguous. Trimming pared 0 bases from V and 4 bases from J, leaving 11 bases between. This CDR3 spans 15 amino acids. Germline CDR1 is SGHRS and CDR2 is YFSETQ. This CDR3 reads CASSLGPWENQPQHF. For the CDR3, the DNA is TGCGCCAGCAGCTTGGGCCCCTGGGAGAATCAGCCCCAGCATTTT.

This clonotype has only a few counts. The chain couples TRBV6-1 to TRBJ1-1, with D possibly being TRBD1 (5 bases). The germline V and J ends were trimmed by 2 bases and 1 base, with 11 bases remaining between them. Germline-derived CDR1 and CDR2 are MNHNS and SASEGT. The CDR3 extends over 15 amino acids. The CDR3 nucleotides are TGTGCCAGCAGTGAATTTTTGGGGCAGAACACTGAAGCTTTCTTT. Translated, it gives CASSEFLGQNTEAFF.

This clonotype has more than one count but fewer than ten. The CDR3 reads CSAISPGLAGVEQFF. DNA for the CDR3: TGCAGTGCTATAAGTCCGGGACTAGCGGGAGTGGAGCAGTTCTTC. This rearrangement joins TRBV20-1 to TRBJ2-1, with 14 bases that match TRBD2. V shed 4 bases and J 10 bases; nucleotides not matched to a gene: 9. There are 15 residues in the CDR3. Germline V gives CDR1 DFQATT, CDR2 SNEGSKA (reference sequence).

In its sample, this clonotype was seen a few times. The chain has TRBV20-1 and TRBJ2-2; unclear D gene. The CDR3 runs 14 residues. Looked up from germline, CDR1 is DFQATT and CDR2 is SNEGSKA (reference sequence). V was clipped by 3 bases and J by 2 bases, with 10 bases between them. The CDR3 loop is CSASLTYNTGELFF. In DNA, the CDR3 is TGCAGTGCTAGCTTGACTTATAACACCGGGGAGCTGTTTTTT.

This clonotype appeared a few times. This chain connects TRBV5-1 to TRBJ2-5; the D call may be TRBD1 or TRBD2 (6 bases each). This CDR3 region has 17 residues. V was pared by 0 bases and J by 2 bases, with 17 bases between. CDR1 and CDR2 (germline): SGHRS, YFSETQ. CDR3 amino acids: CASSLVWGRGPQETQYF. In nucleotides, the CDR3 is TGCGCCAGCAGCTTGGTGTGGGGCCGGGGGCCACAAGAGACCCAGTACTTC.

This sequence joins TRBV5-4 and TRBJ2-1, with a tentative D call TRBD2 (6 bases). Germline assignment: CDR1 SGHNT and CDR2 YYREEE (reference sequence). V was cut by 4 bases and J by 5 bases, with 19 bases left in between. The length of the CDR3 is 16 residues. The CDR3 sequence: CASSPGGYGRNNEQFF. Written as DNA, the CDR3 is TGTGCCAGCAGCCCTGGGGGGTACGGAAGGAACAATGAGCAGTTCTTC.

This clonotype was counted many times. This rearrangement joins TRBV6-6 to TRBJ1-1; D is unresolved. The CDR3 contains 10 residues. Trimming cost V 4 bases and J 10 bases, with 7 bases left between them. Germline V lookup: CDR1 MNHNY, CDR2 SVGAGI (reference sequence). The CDR3 DNA follows: TGTGCCAGCAGTTCCCAGAGAGCTTTCTTT. The encoded protein is CASSSQRAFF.

This chain links TRBV7-9 with TRBJ2-3, with TRBD1 as a possible D gene (6 bases). The CDR3 loop spans 15 amino acids. Trimming took off 5 bases at V and 1 base at J, with 13 bases between the two ends. Germline lookup yields CDR1 SEHNR and CDR2 FQNEAQ (reference sequence). This CDR3 is CASSIRRQGTDTQYF. CDR3 DNA sequence: TGTGCCAGCAGCATTCGCCGACAGGGCACAGATACGCAGTATTTT.

This rearrangement joins TRBV20-1 to TRBJ2-5; D gene ambiguous. Trimming shortened V by 6 bases and J by 6 bases, and 17 bases separated the two germline ends. The germline CDR1 and CDR2 sequences are DFQATT and SNEGSKA (reference sequence). The CDR3 has 13 residues. CDR3 coding DNA: TGCAGTGCAGACGAAGGTTTCGGCAAGACCCAGTACTTC. It translates to CSADEGFGKTQYF.